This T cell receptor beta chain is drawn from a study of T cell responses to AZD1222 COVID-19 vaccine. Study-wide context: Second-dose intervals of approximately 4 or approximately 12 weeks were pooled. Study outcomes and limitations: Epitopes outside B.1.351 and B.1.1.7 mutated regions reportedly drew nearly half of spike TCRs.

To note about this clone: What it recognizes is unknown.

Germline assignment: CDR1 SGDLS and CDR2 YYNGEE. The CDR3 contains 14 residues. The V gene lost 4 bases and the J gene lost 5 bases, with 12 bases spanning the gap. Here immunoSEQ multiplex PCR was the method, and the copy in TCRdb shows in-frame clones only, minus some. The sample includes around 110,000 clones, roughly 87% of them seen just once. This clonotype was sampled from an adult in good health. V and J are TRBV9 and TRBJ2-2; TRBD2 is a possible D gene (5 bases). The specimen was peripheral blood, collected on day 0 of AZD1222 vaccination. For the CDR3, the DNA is TGTGCCAGCAGCCCGGCTACGGGAACCGGGGAGCTGTTTTTT. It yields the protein CASSPATGTGELFF.